These 9 T cell receptor beta chains were sequenced from one sample in a study of cytomegalovirus exposure and HLA in healthy donors. The PCR ran on 60 Vbeta and 13 Jbeta primers. TCRdb's copy holds only in-frame clones and misses some; the assay was immunoSEQ multiplex PCR. The data contain about 180,000 clones, about 80% of them singletons. The sequencing input was PBMCs. The receptors were gathered from a man aged 25-40 years in good health and CMV-seronegative.

V usage is TRBV30 and J usage is TRBJ2-7, with 7 nucleotides matching TRBD1. This CDR3 spans 13 amino acids. With V trimmed by 2 bases and J by 3 bases, 4 bases remained unmatched. CDR1 is GTSNPN, CDR2 SVGIG, per germline (reference sequence). The CDR3 nucleotides are TGTGCCTGGAGTAGGACAGGCGGCTACGAGCAGTACTTC. Its protein is CAWSRTGGYEQYF. Full variable domain (remainder filled in from reference TRBV30 and TRBJ2-7): SQTIHQWPATLVQPVGSPLSLECTVEGTSNPNLYWYRQAAGRGLQLLFYSVGIGQISSEVPQNLSASRPQDRQFILSSKKLLLSDSGFYLCAWSRTGGYEQYFGPGTRLTVT.

This clone was seen only a few times. For the CDR3, the DNA is TGTGCCAGCAGCTCCGGACAGGGGGCAGCTAACTATGGCTACACCTTC. This encodes CASSSGQGAANYGYTF. The chain couples TRBV11-2 to TRBJ1-2, with 11 bases that match TRBD1. The CDR3 length is 16 residues. Germline trimming cut 4 bases from V and 0 bases from J; bases unmatched to any gene: 4. CDR1 is SGHAT, CDR2 FQNNGV, per germline. The full variable domain, completed using reference TRBV11-2 and TRBJ1-2, is EAGVAQSPRYKIIEKRQSVAFWCNPISGHATLYWYQQILGQGPKLLIQFQNNGVVDDSQLPKDRFSAERLKGVDSTLKIQPAKLEDSAVYLCASSSGQGAANYGYTFGSGTRLTVV.

The rearrangement uses TRBV19 and TRBJ2-7; a weak D match, TRBD1 (6 bases). Germline-derived CDR1 and CDR2 are LNHDA and SQIVND (reference sequence). The CDR3 is 12 residues long. V gave up 4 bases and J gave up 6 bases, with 10 bases separating them. CDR3 coding DNA: TGTGCCAGTAGTACCACAGGGCGCGAGCAGTACTTC. Translating gives CASSTTGREQYF.

This clone was seen more than once but under ten times. A junction boundary mismatches the germline segment, possibly from a read error. The chain carries TRBV7-9 and TRBJ2-3, with D possibly being TRBD1 or TRBD2 (5 bases each). The CDR3 spans 14 residues. Germline-derived CDR1 and CDR2 are SEHNR and FQNEAQ (reference sequence). The CDR3 region is CSSSLEGSPDTQYF. In DNA form, the CDR3 reads TGTTCCAGCAGCTTAGAGGGGTCCCCAGATACGCAGTATTTT.

V usage is TRBV7-9 and J usage is TRBJ1-2; TRBD1 is a possible D gene (6 bases). Looked up from germline, CDR1 is SEHNR and CDR2 is FQNEAQ (reference sequence). V shed 3 bases and J shed 3 bases, with 11 bases lying between them. There are 14 residues in the CDR3. Here the CDR3 DNA reads TGTGCCAGCAGCTTTCAACAGGGCGACTATGGCTACACCTTC. Its protein product is CASSFQQGDYGYTF.

The chain couples TRBV5-6 to TRBJ2-5; 11 nucleotides align to TRBD2. Unmatched junction bases numbered 7, after V lost 2 bases and J lost 1 base. The CDR3 consists of 17 residues. CDR1 is SGHDT, CDR2 YYEEEE, per germline. The CDR3 DNA reads as TGTGCCAGCAGCTTACACTACGGGACTAGCGGCCAAGAGACCCAGTACTTC. This sequence encodes CASSLHYGTSGQETQYF.

The V call is TRBV19, the J call TRBJ2-7, with TRBD2 matching 11 bases. Trimming cost V 1 base and J 2 bases; bases outside gene matches: 7. Germline lookup yields CDR1 LNHDA and CDR2 SQIVND (reference sequence). The length of the CDR3 is 17 residues. The CDR3 here is CASSIGLAGGGTYEQYF. CDR3 coding DNA: TGTGCCAGTAGTATAGGTCTAGCGGGAGGAGGGACCTACGAGCAGTACTTC.

V usage is TRBV7-8 and J usage is TRBJ1-5; no clear D. The CDR3 consists of 15 residues. V gave up 1 base and J gave up 4 bases, with 11 bases separating them. CDR1 is SGHVS, CDR2 FQNEAQ, per germline. CDR3 DNA: TGTGCCAGCAGCTTAGGGGTATCTAGAAATCAGCCCCAGCATTTT. Amino acids: CASSLGVSRNQPQHF.

The rearrangement links TRBV6-5 to TRBJ2-5; possibly TRBD2 for D (6 bases). Judging by the DNA end, TRBJ2-7 fits better; the J call may be wrong. CDR1 is MNHEY and CDR2 is SVGAGI in the germline V gene. This CDR3 has 13 amino acids. For the CDR3, the DNA is TGTGCCAGCAGTTCCCGACTAGTAGGCGAGCAGTACTTC. Residues: CASSSRLVGEQYF.